This T cell receptor (beta chain) stems from a study of graft-versus-host responses after intestinal transplantation. Study in general: Recipients got multivisceral, liver-intestinal, or isolated intestinal transplants. General study findings and limits: Early HvG declines after transplant were associated with peak circulating GvH clone levels. Allografts of one patient group, those with graft-donor T cell macrochimerism, had high graft-versus-host to host-versus-graft clonal ratios.

Clones were read by immunoSEQ multiplex PCR, and TCRdb kept only the in-frame ones, dropping some. The table includes 6,500 to 9,500 clones, under 95% detected once. There are 13 residues in the CDR3. Germline V gene sequence: CDR1 SEHNR, CDR2 FQNEAQ (reference sequence). Concerning this clone itself: The antigen is undetermined.

The TCR sequence derives from a human patient who received an intestinal transplant, so some T cells may come from the graft donor. Sample: PBMCs, taken 30 to 33 days after intestinal transplant. The chain carries TRBV7-9 and TRBJ2-5; D is ambiguous. The J call may not be correct, given that the DNA end is closer to TRBJ2-7. Written as DNA, the CDR3 is TGTGCCAGCAGCCTGGAGACTTTCTACGAGCAGTACTTC. It yields the protein CASSLETFYEQYF.